The sequence of this TCR beta chain was determined in a study of graft-versus-host responses after intestinal transplantation. From germline, CDR1 is SGHVS and CDR2 FNYEAQ. V lost 5 bases and J 0 bases, leaving 13 bases between the germline ends. The CDR3 runs 15 residues. With regard to this clone: Its antigen is still unknown.

Assay: immunoSEQ multiplex PCR; the TCRdb copy retains only in-frame clones and omits some. Among tens of thousands of clones listed, roughly 90% were seen once. Study results and caveats: Some GvH clones were seen earlier in gut or blood, suggesting intestinal origin.

The TCR comes from a human donor who received an intestinal transplant. The V call is TRBV7-6, the J call TRBJ1-1; TRBD1 is a possible D gene (6 bases). Sequenced here: unstimulated CD8+ T cells sorted from spleen or lymph node cells, sampled before intestinal transplant. CDR3 loop: CASSPRGGMNTEAFF. The DNA of the CDR3 is TGTGCCAGCAGCCCAAGGGGGGGCATGAACACTGAAGCTTTCTTT.